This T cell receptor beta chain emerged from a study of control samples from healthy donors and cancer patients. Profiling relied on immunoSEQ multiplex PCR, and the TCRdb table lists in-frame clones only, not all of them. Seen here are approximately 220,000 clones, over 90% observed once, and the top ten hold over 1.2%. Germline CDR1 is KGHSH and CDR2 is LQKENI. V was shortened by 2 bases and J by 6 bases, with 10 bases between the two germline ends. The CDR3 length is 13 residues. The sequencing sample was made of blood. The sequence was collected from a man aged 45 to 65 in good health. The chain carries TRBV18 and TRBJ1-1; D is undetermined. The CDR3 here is CASSPGQKSEAFF. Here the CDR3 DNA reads TGTGCCAGCTCACCAGGGCAGAAGTCTGAAGCTTTCTTT.